This TCR beta chain was identified during a study of blood T cell repertoires in COVID-19. The data were produced by immunoSEQ multiplex PCR, yet TCRdb's version contains in-frame clones alone and is incomplete. The sample carries 200,000 to 250,000 clones, roughly four fifths recorded once. Seattle cases were enrolled at active infection and followed longitudinally. Only one count was recorded for this clone. Germline trimming cut 5 bases from V and 6 bases from J; bases unmatched to any gene: 11. Germline CDR1 PRHDT, CDR2 FYEKMQ (reference sequence). The CDR3 totals 15 residues. The chain combines TRBV13 with TRBJ2-3; 7 bases match TRBD1. The specimen sequenced was peripheral blood. This TCR was recovered from a woman of 80 years or more with COVID-19, enrolled during active disease. The CDR3 is CASSPRLRGTDTQYF. As DNA, the CDR3 is TGTGCCAGCAGCCCCCGCCTCAGGGGGACGGATACGCAGTATTTT. Variable domain in full (rest from reference TRBV13 and TRBJ2-3): AAGVIQSPRHLIKEKRETATLKCYPIPRHDTVYWYQQGPGQDPQFLISFYEKMQSDKGSIPDRFSAQQFSDYHSELNMSSLELGDSALYFCASSPRLRGTDTQYFGPGTRLTVL.